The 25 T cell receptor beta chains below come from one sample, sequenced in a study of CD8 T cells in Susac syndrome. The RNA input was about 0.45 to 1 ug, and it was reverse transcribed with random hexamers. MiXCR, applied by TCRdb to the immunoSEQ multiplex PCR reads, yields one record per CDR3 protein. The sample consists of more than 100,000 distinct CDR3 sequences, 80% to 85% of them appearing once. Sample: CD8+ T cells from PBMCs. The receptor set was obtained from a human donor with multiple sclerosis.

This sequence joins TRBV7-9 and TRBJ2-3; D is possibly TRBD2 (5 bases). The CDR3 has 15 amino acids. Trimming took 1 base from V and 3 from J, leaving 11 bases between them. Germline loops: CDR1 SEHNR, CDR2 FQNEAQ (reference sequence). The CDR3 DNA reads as TGTGCCAGCAGCTTAGGACCGCTAGCAACAGATACGCAGTATTTT. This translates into CASSLGPLATDTQYF.

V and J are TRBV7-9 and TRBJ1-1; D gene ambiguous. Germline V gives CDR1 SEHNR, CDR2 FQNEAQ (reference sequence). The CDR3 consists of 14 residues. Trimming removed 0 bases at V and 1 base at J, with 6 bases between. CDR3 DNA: TGTGCCAGCAGCTTAGCACGGCCGAACACTGAAGCTTTCTTT. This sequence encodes CASSLARPNTEAFF.

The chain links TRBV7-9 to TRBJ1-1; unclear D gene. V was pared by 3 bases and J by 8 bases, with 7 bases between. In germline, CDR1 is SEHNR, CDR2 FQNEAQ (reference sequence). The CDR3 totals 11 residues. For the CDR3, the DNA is TGTGCCAGCAGCTTCGGCAGGGAAGCTTTCTTT. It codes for CASSFGREAFF.

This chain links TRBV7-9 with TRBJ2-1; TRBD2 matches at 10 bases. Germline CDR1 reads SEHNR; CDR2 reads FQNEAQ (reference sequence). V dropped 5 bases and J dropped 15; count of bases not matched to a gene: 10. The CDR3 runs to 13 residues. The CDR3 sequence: CASSEASGSVRFF. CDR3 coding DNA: TGTGCCAGCAGCGAAGCTAGCGGGAGTGTACGGTTCTTC.

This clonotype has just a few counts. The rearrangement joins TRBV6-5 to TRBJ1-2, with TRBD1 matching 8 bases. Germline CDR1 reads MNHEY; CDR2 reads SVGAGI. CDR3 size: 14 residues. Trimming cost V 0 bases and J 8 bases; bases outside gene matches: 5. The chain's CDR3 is CASSYSGQADGYTF. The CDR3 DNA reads TGTGCCAGCAGTTACTCGGGACAGGCCGACGGCTACACCTTC.

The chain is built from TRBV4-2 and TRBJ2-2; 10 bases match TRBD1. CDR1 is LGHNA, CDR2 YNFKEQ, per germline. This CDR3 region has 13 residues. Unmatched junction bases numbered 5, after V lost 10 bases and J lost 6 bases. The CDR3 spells CAIPGQGAGELFF. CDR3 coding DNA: TGTGCCATCCCAGGACAGGGGGCCGGGGAGCTGTTTTTT.

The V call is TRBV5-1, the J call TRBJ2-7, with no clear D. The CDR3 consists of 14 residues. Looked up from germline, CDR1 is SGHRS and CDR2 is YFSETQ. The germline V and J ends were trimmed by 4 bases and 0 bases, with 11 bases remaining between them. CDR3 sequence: CASSVPGSSYEQYF. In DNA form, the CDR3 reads TGCGCCAGCAGCGTACCCGGCAGCTCCTACGAGCAGTACTTC.

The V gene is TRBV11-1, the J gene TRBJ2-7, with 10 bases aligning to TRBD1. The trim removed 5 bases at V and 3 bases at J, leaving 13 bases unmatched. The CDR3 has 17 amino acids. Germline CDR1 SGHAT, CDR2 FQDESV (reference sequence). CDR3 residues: CASSPPGQGSKGYEQYF. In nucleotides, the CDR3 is TGTGCCAGCAGCCCACCGGGACAGGGGAGCAAGGGCTACGAGCAGTACTTC. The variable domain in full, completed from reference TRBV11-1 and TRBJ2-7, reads EAEVAQSPRYKITEKSQAVAFWCDPISGHATLYWYRQILGQGPELLVQFQDESVVDDSQLPKDRFSAERLKGVDSTLKIQPAELGDSAMYLCASSPPGQGSKGYEQYFGPGTRLTVT.

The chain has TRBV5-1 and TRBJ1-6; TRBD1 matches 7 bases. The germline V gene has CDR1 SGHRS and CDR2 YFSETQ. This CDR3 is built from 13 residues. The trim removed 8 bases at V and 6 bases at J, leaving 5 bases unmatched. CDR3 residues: CARPPGGNSPLHF. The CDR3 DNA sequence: TGCGCCAGACCCCCAGGGGGTAATTCACCCCTCCACTTT.

DNA of the CDR3: TGTGCCAGCAGCCCCCAAGGACTAGCGGGGGGTACGAAGGGCGACGCAGATACGCAGTATTTT. Residues: CASSPQGLAGGTKGDADTQYF. The V gene is TRBV9, the J gene TRBJ2-3; 14 nucleotides align to TRBD2. Germline CDR1 is SGDLS and CDR2 is YYNGEE. The CDR3 runs to 21 residues. Trimming at V came to 4 bases and at J to 4 bases, leaving 20 bases not matched to a gene.

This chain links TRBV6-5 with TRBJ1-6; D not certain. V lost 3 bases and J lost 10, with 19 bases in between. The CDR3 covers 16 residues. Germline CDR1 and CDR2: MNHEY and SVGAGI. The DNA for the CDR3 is TGTGCCAGCAGTTATGACGTAGGCCCGGCGGAATCACCCCTCCACTTT. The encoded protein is CASSYDVGPAESPLHF.

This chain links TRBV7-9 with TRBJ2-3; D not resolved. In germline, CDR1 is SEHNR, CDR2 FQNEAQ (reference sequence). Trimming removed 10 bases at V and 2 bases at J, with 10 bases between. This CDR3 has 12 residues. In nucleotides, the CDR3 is TGTGCCACGGCCGGTTACACAGATACGCAGTATTTT. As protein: CATAGYTDTQYF.

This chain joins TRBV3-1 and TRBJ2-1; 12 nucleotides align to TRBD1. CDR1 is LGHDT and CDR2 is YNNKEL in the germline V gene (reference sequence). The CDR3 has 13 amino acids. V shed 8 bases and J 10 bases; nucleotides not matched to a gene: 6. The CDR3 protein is CASGGQGAKEQFF. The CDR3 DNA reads TGTGCCAGCGGGGGACAGGGGGCTAAGGAGCAGTTCTTC.

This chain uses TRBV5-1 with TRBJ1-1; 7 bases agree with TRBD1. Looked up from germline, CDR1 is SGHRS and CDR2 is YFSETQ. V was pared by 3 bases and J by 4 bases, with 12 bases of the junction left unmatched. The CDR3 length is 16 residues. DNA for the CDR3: TGCGCCAGCAGCTCCACATTCGAGGGGGCGGCCACTGAAGCTTTCTTT. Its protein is CASSSTFEGAATEAFF. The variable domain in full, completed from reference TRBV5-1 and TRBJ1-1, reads KAGVTQTPRYLIKTRGQQVTLSCSPISGHRSVSWYQQTPGQGLQFLFEYFSETQRNKGNFPGRFSGRQFSNSRSEMNVSTLELGDSALYLCASSSTFEGAATEAFFGQGTRLTVV.

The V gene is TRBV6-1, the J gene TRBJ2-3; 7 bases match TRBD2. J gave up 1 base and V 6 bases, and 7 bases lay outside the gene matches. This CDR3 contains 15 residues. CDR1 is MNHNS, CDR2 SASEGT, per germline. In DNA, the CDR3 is TGTGCCAGCAGAGACCGGGAGGAAGGCACAGATACGCAGTATTTT. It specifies CASRDREEGTDTQYF.

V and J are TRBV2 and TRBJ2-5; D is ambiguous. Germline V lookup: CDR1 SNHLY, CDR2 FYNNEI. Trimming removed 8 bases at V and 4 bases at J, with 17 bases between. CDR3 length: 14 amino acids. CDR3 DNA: TGTGCCAGCCAAATAGTTGGGGTAGGAGAGACCCAGTACTTC. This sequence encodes CASQIVGVGETQYF.

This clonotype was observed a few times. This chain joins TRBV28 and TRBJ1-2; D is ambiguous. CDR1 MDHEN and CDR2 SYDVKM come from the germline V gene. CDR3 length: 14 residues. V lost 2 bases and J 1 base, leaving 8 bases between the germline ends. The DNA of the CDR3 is TGTGCCAGCAGTTTACGGCTCAATAACTATGGCTACACCTTC. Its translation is CASSLRLNNYGYTF.

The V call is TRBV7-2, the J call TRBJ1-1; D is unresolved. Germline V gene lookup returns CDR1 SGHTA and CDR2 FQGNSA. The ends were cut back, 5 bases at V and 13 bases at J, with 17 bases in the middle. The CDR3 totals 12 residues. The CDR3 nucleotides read TGTGCCAGCAGCCAGGACGGTGTCTGGGTTTTCTTT. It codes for CASSQDGVWVFF.

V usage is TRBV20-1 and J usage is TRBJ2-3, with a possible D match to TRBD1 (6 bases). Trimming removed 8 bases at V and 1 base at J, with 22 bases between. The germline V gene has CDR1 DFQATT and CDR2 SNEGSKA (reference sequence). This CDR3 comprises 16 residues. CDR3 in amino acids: CSTRMNRVLGTDTQYF. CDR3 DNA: TGCAGTACAAGGATGAACAGGGTGCTGGGCACAGATACGCAGTATTTT.

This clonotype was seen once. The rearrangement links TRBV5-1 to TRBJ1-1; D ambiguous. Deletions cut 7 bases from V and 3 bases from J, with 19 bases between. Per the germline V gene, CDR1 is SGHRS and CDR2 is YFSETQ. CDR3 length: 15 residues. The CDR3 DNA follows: TGCGCCAGCCGGCCCGGTGGGGTTTACGACACTGAAGCTTTCTTT. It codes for CASRPGGVYDTEAFF.

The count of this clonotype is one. The CDR3 DNA reads as TGTGCCAGCAGCAACCGGACAGGGGTCTATGGCTACACCTTC. Its translation is CASSNRTGVYGYTF. The J gene is TRBJ1-2, the V gene TRBV7-9; 9 positions match TRBD1. Looked up from germline, CDR1 is SEHNR and CDR2 is FQNEAQ (reference sequence). The CDR3 extends over 14 amino acids. V dropped 5 bases and J dropped 4; count of bases not matched to a gene: 5.

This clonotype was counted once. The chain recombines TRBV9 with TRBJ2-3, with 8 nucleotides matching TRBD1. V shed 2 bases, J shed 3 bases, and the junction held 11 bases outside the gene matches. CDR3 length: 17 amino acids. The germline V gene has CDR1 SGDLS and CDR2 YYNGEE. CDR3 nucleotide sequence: TGTGCCAGCAGCGTTAAGGACAGGGCGTATGCAACAGATACGCAGTATTTT. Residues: CASSVKDRAYATDTQYF.

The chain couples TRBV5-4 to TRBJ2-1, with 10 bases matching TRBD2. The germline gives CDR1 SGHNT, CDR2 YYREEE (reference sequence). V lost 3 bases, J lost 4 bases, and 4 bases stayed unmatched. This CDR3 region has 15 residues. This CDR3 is CASSSGTSDYNEQFF. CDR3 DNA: TGTGCCAGCAGCTCGGGGACTAGCGATTACAATGAGCAGTTCTTC. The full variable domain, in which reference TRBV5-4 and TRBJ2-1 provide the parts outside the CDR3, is ETGVTQSPTHLIKTRGQQVTLRCSSQSGHNTVSWYQQALGQGPQFIFQYYREEENGRGNFPPRFSGLQFPNYSSELNVNALELDDSALYLCASSSGTSDYNEQFFGPGTRLTVL.

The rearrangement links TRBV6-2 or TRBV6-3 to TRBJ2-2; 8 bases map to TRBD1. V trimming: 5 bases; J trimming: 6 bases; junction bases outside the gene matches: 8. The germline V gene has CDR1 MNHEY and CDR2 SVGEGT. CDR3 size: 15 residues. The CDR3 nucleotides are TGTGCCAGCAGTGACTGGACAGGGTGGTCCGGGGAGCTGTTTTTT. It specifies CASSDWTGWSGELFF.

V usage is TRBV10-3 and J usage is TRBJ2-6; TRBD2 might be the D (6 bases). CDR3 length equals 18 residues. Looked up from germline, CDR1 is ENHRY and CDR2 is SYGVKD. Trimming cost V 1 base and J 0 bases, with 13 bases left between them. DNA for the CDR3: TGTGCCATCAGTGAGTATGGTAGCGGAAGCTCTGGGGCCAACGTCCTGACTTTC. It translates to CAISEYGSGSSGANVLTF.